The clone carrying this T cell receptor (beta chain) was counted only a few times. Antigen unknown. 60 Vbeta and 13 Jbeta primers were used in PCR. Profiling relied on immunoSEQ multiplex PCR, and the TCRdb table lists in-frame clones only, not all of them. The repertoire holds 130,000 to 150,000 clones, with around 78% as singletons. The CDR3 has 13 residues. The V and J ends lost 1 base and 5 bases respectively, with 8 bases between them. Germline lookup yields CDR1 SGHTA and CDR2 FQGTGA. The data belong to a study of cytomegalovirus exposure and HLA in healthy donors. General observations from the study: Presence/absence analyses took donor sequencing depth as roughly uniform.

This receptor was identified in a man between 40 and 49 years old in good health and CMV-seropositive. J is TRBJ2-5 and V is TRBV7-3; D unclear. The sequenced sample was PBMCs. CDR3 sequence: CASSLNYGETQYF. The DNA for the CDR3 is TGTGCCAGCAGCTTAAACTATGGGGAGACCCAGTACTTC.